This T cell receptor beta chain was identified in a study of neurological immune-mediated disorders. This clonotype was seen at least ten times. Over 180 million TCR-beta sequences, together covering 15-18 subjects, were produced by every individual sequencing run that was carried out. A single record per CDR3 protein comes from TCRdb applying MiXCR to the 5' RACE reads. Among 85,000 to 90,000 distinct CDR3 sequences listed, roughly 3.2% were seen once. Sequencing used PBMCs. The source is a woman aged 45-65 years with multiple sclerosis.

The CDR3 protein is CASSLGGRRGAQYF. DNA for the CDR3: TGTGCCAGCAGCTTAGGGGGGCGGCGGGGAGCCCAGTACTTC. The rearrangement uses TRBV7-2 and TRBJ2-5; D tentatively fits TRBD1 or TRBD2 (6 bases each). Trimming removed 1 base from V and 9 bases from J, with 15 bases in between. CDR3 length: 14 residues. CDR1 SGHTA and CDR2 FQGNSA come from the germline V gene. The whole variable domain, remainder taken from reference TRBV7-2 and TRBJ2-5, is GAGVSQSPSNKVTEKGKDVELRCDPISGHTALYWYRQSLGQGLEFLIYFQGNSAPDKSGLPSDRFSAERTGGSVSTLTIQRTQQEDSAVYLCASSLGGRRGAQYFGPGTRLLVL.